This T cell receptor (beta chain) is drawn from a study of beta chain features in type 1 diabetes. Findings of the study overall: Patients with type 1 diabetes showed fewer VDJ junction insertions and more deletions.

Notes on this clone: What it binds is unknown.

The authors took one heparinised blood draw, averaging about 120 mL, from each donor. By way of CD45RO/CCR7/CD25/CD127/CD95/CD27, the CD4+ regulatory, stem cell-like memory, central memory and naive cells were sorted. Germline CDR1 reads LNHDA; CDR2 reads SQIVND (reference sequence). The V segment lost 6 bases and the J segment 3 bases; nucleotides outside the gene matches: 8. The CDR3 sequence is 14 residues long. The authors reverse transcribed all of the isolated RNA, so sequencing captured expressed TCRB transcripts. Sequencing used immunoSEQ multiplex PCR; TCRdb keeps in-frame clones, though not all of them. The sample includes around 19,000 clones, approximately 50% of them seen just once.

The source material was stem cell memory CD4+ T cells from blood. The chain recombines TRBV19 with TRBJ2-7; the match to TRBD1 covers 7 bases. The receptor was derived from a man aged 18 to 35 in good health. The CDR3 nucleotides read TGTGCCAGTAGGAGGGACAGAGACTTCTACGAGCAGTACTTC. The encoded protein is CASRRDRDFYEQYF.